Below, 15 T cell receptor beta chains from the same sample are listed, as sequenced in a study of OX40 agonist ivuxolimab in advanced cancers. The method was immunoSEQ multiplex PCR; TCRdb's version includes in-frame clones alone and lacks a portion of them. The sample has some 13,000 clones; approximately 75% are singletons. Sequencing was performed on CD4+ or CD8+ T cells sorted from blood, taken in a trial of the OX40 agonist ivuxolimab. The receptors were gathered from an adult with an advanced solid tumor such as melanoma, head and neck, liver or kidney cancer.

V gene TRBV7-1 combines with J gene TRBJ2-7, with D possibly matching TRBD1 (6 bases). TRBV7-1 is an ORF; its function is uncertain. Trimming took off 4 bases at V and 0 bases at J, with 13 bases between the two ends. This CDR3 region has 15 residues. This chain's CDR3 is CASSYRTVSSYEQYF. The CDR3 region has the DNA TGTGCCAGCAGCTACAGGACAGTTAGCTCCTACGAGCAGTACTTC.

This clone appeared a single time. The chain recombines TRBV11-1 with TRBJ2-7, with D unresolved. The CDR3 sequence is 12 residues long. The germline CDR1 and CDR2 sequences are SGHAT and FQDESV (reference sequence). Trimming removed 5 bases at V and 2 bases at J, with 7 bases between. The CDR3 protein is CASSQDTYEQYF. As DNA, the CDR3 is TGTGCCAGCAGCCAAGACACCTACGAGCAGTACTTC.

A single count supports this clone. CDR3 DNA: TGTGCCAGCAGCTTTACAGGAGCCTCCTACGAGCAGTACTTC. Protein: CASSFTGASYEQYF. The J gene is TRBJ2-7, the V gene TRBV7-9, with D maybe TRBD1 (5 bases). The germline CDR1 and CDR2 sequences are SEHNR and FQNEAQ (reference sequence). Trimming shortened V by 3 bases and J by 0 bases, and 9 bases separated the two germline ends. This CDR3 is built from 14 residues.

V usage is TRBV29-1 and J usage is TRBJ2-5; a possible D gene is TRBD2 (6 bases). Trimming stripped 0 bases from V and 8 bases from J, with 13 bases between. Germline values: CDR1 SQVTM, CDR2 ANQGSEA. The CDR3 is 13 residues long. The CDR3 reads CSVEDRAGRTQYF. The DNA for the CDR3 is TGCAGCGTTGAAGATCGGGCGGGAAGAACCCAGTACTTC.

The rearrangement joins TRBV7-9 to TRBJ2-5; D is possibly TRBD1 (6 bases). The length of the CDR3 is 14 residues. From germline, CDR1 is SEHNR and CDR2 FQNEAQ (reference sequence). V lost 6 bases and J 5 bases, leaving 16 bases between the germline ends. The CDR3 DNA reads TGTGCCAGCAGTAGGACAGTCGAGCCCGAGACCCAGTACTTC. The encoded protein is CASSRTVEPETQYF.

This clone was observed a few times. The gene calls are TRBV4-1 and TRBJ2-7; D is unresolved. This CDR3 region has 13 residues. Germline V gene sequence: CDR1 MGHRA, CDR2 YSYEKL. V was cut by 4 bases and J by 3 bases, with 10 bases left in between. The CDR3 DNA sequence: TGCGCCAGCAGCCTTTTTGACGGCTACGAGCAGTACTTC. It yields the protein CASSLFDGYEQYF.

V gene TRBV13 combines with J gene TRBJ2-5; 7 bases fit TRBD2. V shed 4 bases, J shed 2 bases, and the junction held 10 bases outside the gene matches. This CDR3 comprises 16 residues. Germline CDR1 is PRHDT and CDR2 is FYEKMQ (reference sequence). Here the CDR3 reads CASSSFKRGIQETQYF. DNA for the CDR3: TGTGCCAGCAGCTCCTTTAAGCGGGGAATACAAGAGACCCAGTACTTC. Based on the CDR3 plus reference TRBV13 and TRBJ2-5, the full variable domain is AAGVIQSPRHLIKEKRETATLKCYPIPRHDTVYWYQQGPGQDPQFLISFYEKMQSDKGSIPDRFSAQQFSDYHSELNMSSLELGDSALYFCASSSFKRGIQETQYFGPGTRLLVL.

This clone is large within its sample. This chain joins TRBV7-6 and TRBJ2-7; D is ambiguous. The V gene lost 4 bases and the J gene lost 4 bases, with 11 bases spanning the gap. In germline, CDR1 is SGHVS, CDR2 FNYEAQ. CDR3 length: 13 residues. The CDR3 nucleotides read TGTGCCAGCAGCTACGGTAGCCATTACGAGCAGTACTTC. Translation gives CASSYGSHYEQYF. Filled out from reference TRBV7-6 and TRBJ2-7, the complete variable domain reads GAGVSQSPRYKVTKRGQDVALRCDPISGHVSLYWYRQALGQGPEFLTYFNYEAQQDKSGLPNDRFSAERPEGSISTLTIQRTEQRDSAMYRCASSYGSHYEQYFGPGTRLTVT.

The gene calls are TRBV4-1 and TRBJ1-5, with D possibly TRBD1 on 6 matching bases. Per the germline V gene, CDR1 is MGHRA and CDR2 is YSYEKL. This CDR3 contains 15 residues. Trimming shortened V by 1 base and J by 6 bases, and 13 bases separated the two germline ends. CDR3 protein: CASSQVTGGGQPQHF. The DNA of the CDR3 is TGCGCCAGCAGCCAAGTGACCGGGGGCGGTCAGCCCCAGCATTTT.

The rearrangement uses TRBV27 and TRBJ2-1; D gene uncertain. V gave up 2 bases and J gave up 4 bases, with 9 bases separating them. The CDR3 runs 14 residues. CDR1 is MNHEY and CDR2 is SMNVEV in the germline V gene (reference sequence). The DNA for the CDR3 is TGTGCCAGCAGTTTACCGGGCGGATACAATGAGCAGTTCTTC. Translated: CASSLPGGYNEQFF.

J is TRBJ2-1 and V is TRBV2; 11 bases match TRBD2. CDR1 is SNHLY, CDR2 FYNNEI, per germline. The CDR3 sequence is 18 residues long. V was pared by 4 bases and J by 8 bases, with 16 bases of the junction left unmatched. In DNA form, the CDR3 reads TGTGCCAGCAGTGTAGGATTAGCGGGGGGGCCAATGACCTATGAGCAGTTCTTC. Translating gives CASSVGLAGGPMTYEQFF.

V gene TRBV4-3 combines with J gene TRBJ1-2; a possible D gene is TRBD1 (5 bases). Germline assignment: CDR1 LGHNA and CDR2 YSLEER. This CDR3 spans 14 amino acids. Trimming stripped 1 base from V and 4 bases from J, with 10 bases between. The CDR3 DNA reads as TGCGCCAGCAGCCAAGTAGCAGGGACCTATGGCTACACCTTC. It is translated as CASSQVAGTYGYTF.

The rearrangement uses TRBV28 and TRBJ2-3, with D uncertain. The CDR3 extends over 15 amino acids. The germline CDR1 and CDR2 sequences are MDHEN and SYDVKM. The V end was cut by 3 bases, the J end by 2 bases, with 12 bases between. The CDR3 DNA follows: TGTGCCAGCAGTTTCTTTCAGGACCTCACAGATACGCAGTATTTT. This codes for CASSFFQDLTDTQYF.

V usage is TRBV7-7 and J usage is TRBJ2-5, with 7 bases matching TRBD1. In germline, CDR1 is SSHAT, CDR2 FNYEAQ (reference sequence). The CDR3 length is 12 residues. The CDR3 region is CASEGAAGTQYF. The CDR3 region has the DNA TGTGCTAGCGAGGGGGCGGCAGGGACCCAGTACTTC. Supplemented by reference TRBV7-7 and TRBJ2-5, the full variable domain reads GAGVSQSPRYKVTKRGQDVTLRCDPISSHATLYWYQQALGQGPEFLTYFNYEAQPDKSGLPSDRFSAERPEGSISTLTIQRTEQRDSAMYRCASEGAAGTQYFGPGTRLLVL.

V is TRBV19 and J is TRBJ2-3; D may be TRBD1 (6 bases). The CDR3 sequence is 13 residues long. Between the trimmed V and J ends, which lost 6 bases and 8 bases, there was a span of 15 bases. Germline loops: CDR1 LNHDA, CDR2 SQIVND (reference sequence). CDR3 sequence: CASRDLQGPTQYF. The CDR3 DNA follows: TGTGCCAGTAGAGACTTACAGGGTCCTACGCAGTATTTT. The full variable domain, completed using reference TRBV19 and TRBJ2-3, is DGGITQSPKYLFRKEGQNVTLSCEQNLNHDAMYWYRQDPGQGLRLIYYSQIVNDFQKGDIAEGYSVSREKKESFPLTVTSAQKNPTAFYLCASRDLQGPTQYFGPGTRLTVL.